This record concerns one T cell receptor (beta chain) sequence. The data were obtained in a study of blood T cell repertoires in COVID-19. Study background: Sites across the United States, Italy and Spain contributed samples from acute and convalescent COVID-19. PBMCs, B-cell-depleted T cells, or T cells provided the cDNA or gDNA that made up the material.

Measured with immunoSEQ multiplex PCR; TCRdb has only the in-frame clones, and not every one. The table includes 200,000 to 250,000 clones, approximately 82% detected once. Germline V gene lookup returns CDR1 LGHDT and CDR2 YNNKEL (reference sequence). Deletions cut 0 bases from V and 0 bases from J, with 8 bases between. This CDR3 is built from 15 residues. J is TRBJ1-2 and V is TRBV3-1 (or the pseudogene TRBV3-2); the D is unclear. The specimen sequenced was peripheral blood. The origin of this receptor is a woman of 80 years or more with acute or convalescent COVID-19. This CDR3 is CASSQDSIPNYGYTF. The CDR3 DNA follows: TGTGCCAGCAGCCAAGACAGTATCCCTAACTATGGCTACACCTTC.